This TCR beta chain was obtained from a study of blood T cell repertoires in COVID-19. Study-wide background: Samples representing acute and convalescent COVID-19 were sourced from the United States, Italy and Spain. Sources were T cells, B-cell-depleted T cells, or PBMCs; the material itself was cDNA or gDNA.

Study processing details: Amplification of reference gene primers provided the estimated nucleated cell counts. The table came from immunoSEQ multiplex PCR; TCRdb's copy has only in-frame clones and leaves some out. V, J and clone size were drawn from that table, and D and trimming were deduced from the DNA. The sample has approximately 280,000 clones; 65% to 90% are singletons. This CDR3 comprises 15 residues. V lost 1 base, J lost 6 bases, and 3 bases stayed unmatched. Germline V gene data show CDR1 as SEHNR and CDR2 as FQNEAQ (reference sequence). Sample: peripheral blood. V gene TRBV7-9 combines with J gene TRBJ1-6; 7 bases fit TRBD1. The sequence was collected from a man aged 50-59 years with active or convalescent COVID-19. CDR3 protein: CASSLERQGNSPLHF. In DNA, the CDR3 is TGTGCCAGCAGCTTAGAGAGACAGGGTAATTCACCCCTCCACTTT. The full variable domain, completed using reference TRBV7-9 and TRBJ1-6, is DTGVSQNPRHKITKRGQNVTFRCDPISEHNRLYWYRQTLGQGPEFLTYFQNEAQLEKSRLLSDRFSAERPKGSFSTLEIQRTEQGDSAMYLCASSLERQGNSPLHFGNGTRLTVT.